This T cell receptor (beta chain) derives from a study of human T cells and chemical hapten exposure. At the level of the study: A mostly female patient group had alopecia areata, totalis or universalis.

Time point in this sample: patch test 1, 2 weeks after DPC sensitization. Regarding treatment: therapeutic diphenylcyclopropenone sensitization with weekly scalp DPC. It was from unfractionated whole blood that total RNA was extracted. TCRdb processed the RACE reads anew with MiXCR; each CDR3 protein has one entry. The sample includes tens of thousands of distinct CDR3 sequences, approximately 6.3% of them seen just once. This CDR3 is built from 15 residues. Trimming removed 2 bases from V and 0 bases from J, with 9 bases in between. CDR1 is SGHDT and CDR2 is YYEEEE in the germline V gene. The chain employs TRBV5-6 and TRBJ2-1; D is ambiguous. The source was whole blood, collected in connection with sensitization to the hapten diphenylcyclopropenone (DPC). The receptor's source is a young woman with alopecia areata. Some clones in this sample may be carry-over from other donors' samples. DNA for the CDR3: TGTGCCAGCAGCTTACTCTTAAGCTCCTACAATGAGCAGTTCTTC. It specifies CASSLLLSSYNEQFF.